These 30 T cell receptor beta chains came from one sample sequenced in a study of blood T cell repertoires in COVID-19. The repertoire was sequenced with immunoSEQ multiplex PCR; TCRdb's copy has only in-frame clones and lacks some. The data show about 150,000 clones, about nine tenths seen once. The source material was peripheral blood. The receptors were sampled from a woman aged 55-69 years with active or convalescent COVID-19.

DNA of the CDR3: TGCGCCAGCAGCTTGGGACAGGGAGGCTACAATGAGCAGTTCTTC. Translation gives CASSLGQGGYNEQFF. The chain joins TRBV5-1 to TRBJ2-1, with TRBD1 as a possible D gene (7 bases). This CDR3 is built from 15 residues. Trimming removed 0 bases from V and 3 bases from J, with 10 bases in between. Germline V CDR1 and CDR2: SGHRS, YFSETQ.

This clone has only one observation. This chain joins TRBV3-1 (or the pseudogene TRBV3-2) and TRBJ2-3, with 7 positions matching TRBD2. The CDR3 totals 15 residues. Germline values: CDR1 LGHDT, CDR2 YNNKEL (reference sequence). V lost 3 bases, J lost 3 bases, and 6 bases stayed unmatched. The CDR3, as DNA: TGTGCCAGCAGCCACGGGCGGGGGACGACAGATACGCAGTATTTT. It encodes CASSHGRGTTDTQYF.

J is TRBJ1-1 and V is TRBV2; D call uncertain. Germline V lookup: CDR1 SNHLY, CDR2 FYNNEI. Between the trimmed V and J ends, which lost 6 bases and 4 bases, there was a span of 12 bases. CDR3 length equals 13 residues. CDR3 nucleotide sequence: TGTGCCAGCAGATTCACGGGGTTCACTGAAGCTTTCTTT. Encoded protein: CASRFTGFTEAFF.

The V and J genes are TRBV19 and TRBJ1-4; TRBD1 aligns across 7 bases. CDR1 is LNHDA and CDR2 is SQIVND in the germline V gene (reference sequence). The CDR3 extends over 12 amino acids. V gave up 2 bases and J gave up 15 bases; unmatched junction bases: 6. This CDR3 is CASSIRDSRMFF. CDR3 nucleotide sequence: TGTGCCAGTAGTATACGGGACAGCCGCATGTTTTTT.

A word on this clone: The sample carries other DNA sequences with the same CDR3. This sequence joins TRBV10-3 and TRBJ1-4; TRBD1 might be the D (5 bases). The CDR3 runs to 15 residues. Germline V gene data show CDR1 as ENHRY and CDR2 as SYGVKD. V was shortened by 0 bases and J by 5 bases, with 10 bases between the two germline ends. The CDR3 protein is CAISESGGGNEKLFF. The DNA for the CDR3 is TGTGCCATCAGTGAGTCTGGGGGAGGAAATGAAAAACTGTTTTTT.

This chain joins TRBV6-2 or TRBV6-3 and TRBJ2-3; 10 bases align to TRBD2. The CDR3 runs 17 residues. Germline lookup yields CDR1 MNHEY and CDR2 SVGEGT. Germline trimming cut 1 base from V and 6 bases from J; bases unmatched to any gene: 10. The chain's CDR3 is CASSYWGERGGPDTQYF. CDR3 nucleotide sequence: TGTGCCAGCAGTTACTGGGGTGAGCGGGGGGGGCCTGATACGCAGTATTTT.

The V gene is TRBV6-2 or TRBV6-3, the J gene TRBJ1-6, with D unclear. Germline V CDR1 and CDR2: MNHEY, SVGEGT. V lost 2 bases and J lost 11, with 16 bases in between. The CDR3 is made up of 15 amino acids. The CDR3 spells CASSYGGSSYAPLHF. For the CDR3, the DNA is TGTGCCAGCAGTTACGGCGGGTCCTCATATGCACCCCTCCACTTT.

The chain has TRBV18 and TRBJ1-2; the D is unclear. CDR3 size: 16 residues. Germline CDR1 KGHSH, CDR2 LQKENI. V lost 0 bases and J lost 4, with 15 bases in between. The CDR3 DNA follows: TGTGCCAGCTCACCACCGGCGCGGCGGCAGTCCTATGGCTACACCTTC. It translates to CASSPPARRQSYGYTF.

CDR3 sequence: CATQGDRLAEAFF. The DNA of the CDR3 is TGTGCCACACAGGGGGATCGTCTCGCTGAAGCTTTCTTT. V gene TRBV2 combines with J gene TRBJ1-1; TRBD1 agrees at 8 bases. The CDR3 has 13 amino acids. Germline assignment: CDR1 SNHLY and CDR2 FYNNEI. Trimming cost V 10 bases and J 6 bases; bases outside gene matches: 10.

This clone was picked up one time. The V and J genes are TRBV13 and TRBJ2-5; TRBD2 matches 7 bases. The CDR3 loop spans 14 amino acids. With 5 bases clipped from V and 0 bases from J, the junction kept 3 bases outside the gene matches. Germline V gene sequence: CDR1 PRHDT, CDR2 FYEKMQ (reference sequence). In DNA, the CDR3 is TGTGCCAGCAGCCGCGGGACTAACCAAGAGACCCAGTACTTC. Translated, it gives CASSRGTNQETQYF.

This clone is a singleton in its sample. The chain employs TRBV6-5 and TRBJ2-7, with D maybe TRBD1 (6 bases). Deletions cut 6 bases from V and 4 bases from J, with 16 bases between. The CDR3 runs to 14 residues. CDR1 and CDR2 (germline): MNHEY, SVGAGI. The CDR3 is CASRNREISYEQYF. CDR3 nucleotide sequence: TGTGCCAGCAGAAACAGGGAGATCTCATACGAGCAGTACTTC.

This chain connects TRBV7-2 to TRBJ1-1, with 7 bases lining up with TRBD1. Germline trimming cut 1 base from V and 4 bases from J; bases unmatched to any gene: 3. Germline V CDR1 and CDR2: SGHTA, FQGNSA. This CDR3 spans 14 amino acids. CDR3 amino acids: CASSLVEGATEAFF. CDR3 bases: TGTGCCAGCAGCTTAGTTGAGGGGGCCACTGAAGCTTTCTTT.

CDR3 protein: CASSPRGGYTQYF. The CDR3 coding sequence is TGTGCCAGCAGCCCACGGGGGGGTTATACGCAGTATTTT. The rearrangement joins TRBV5-4 to TRBJ2-3; 8 nucleotides align to TRBD2. The germline gives CDR1 SGHNT, CDR2 YYREEE (reference sequence). This CDR3 is 13 amino acids long. V gave up 4 bases and J gave up 7 bases; unmatched junction bases: 5.

This clone was seen a single time. The chain links TRBV4-1 to TRBJ2-3; D is ambiguous. The CDR3 spans 17 residues. V was cut by 3 bases and J by 6 bases, with 22 bases left in between. Germline CDR1 is MGHRA and CDR2 is YSYEKL. CDR3 region: CASSQSRDMGYLDTQYF. DNA for the CDR3: TGCGCCAGCAGCCAGAGCAGAGACATGGGCTATCTCGATACGCAGTATTTT.

A few counts support this clone. This chain joins TRBV6-5 and TRBJ1-1; 9 nucleotides match TRBD1. The CDR3 covers 12 residues. CDR1 and CDR2 (germline): MNHEY, SVGAGI. V trimming: 10 bases; J trimming: 3 bases; junction bases outside the gene matches: 3. The CDR3 DNA is TGTGCCACCCGGGACAGGGACACTGAAGCTTTCTTT. Its translation: CATRDRDTEAFF.

The chain uses TRBV11-2 and TRBJ1-1; possible D gene TRBD1, 5 bases. Germline V gene lookup returns CDR1 SGHAT and CDR2 FQNNGV. V lost 6 bases to trimming and J lost 11 bases, with 31 bases between them. This CDR3 contains 17 residues. Here the CDR3 reads CASRRSFGGTGDRSAFF. CDR3 coding DNA: TGTGCCAGCAGGCGATCATTTGGGGGGACTGGGGATCGGAGCGCTTTCTTT.

The chain combines TRBV7-2 with TRBJ1-5; the D gene is possibly TRBD1 (5 bases). V lost 3 bases, J lost 0 bases, and 18 bases lay in between. Germline assignment: CDR1 SGHTA and CDR2 FQGNSA. The CDR3 consists of 18 residues. CDR3 residues: CASSLDTLTLYSNQPQHF. The DNA for the CDR3 is TGTGCCAGCAGCTTGGACACTCTAACCCTCTATAGCAATCAGCCCCAGCATTTT.

This rearrangement joins TRBV19 to TRBJ2-2; 11 bases match TRBD2. Trimming at V came to 7 bases and at J to 4 bases, leaving 8 bases not matched to a gene. Germline CDR1 reads LNHDA; CDR2 reads SQIVND (reference sequence). CDR3 length: 16 residues. This CDR3 reads CASTPRGLAGTGELFF. Here the CDR3 DNA reads TGTGCCAGTACCCCGCGAGGACTAGCGGGCACCGGGGAGCTGTTTTTT.

The chain couples TRBV6-5 to TRBJ1-2, with D possibly being TRBD1 (5 bases). This CDR3 has 13 amino acids. Germline CDR1 MNHEY, CDR2 SVGAGI. Trimming left V 6 bases short and J 3 bases short, with 11 bases between. The chain's CDR3 is CASRPDSDYGYTF. The CDR3 bases are TGTGCCAGCAGGCCCGACAGCGACTATGGCTACACCTTC.

This chain's CDR3 is CASNRSENNYGYTF. CDR3 nucleotides: TGTGCCAGCAACAGATCGGAAAATAACTATGGCTACACCTTC. The rearrangement links TRBV6-5 to TRBJ1-2; the D is unclear. Trimming shortened V by 7 bases and J by 1 base, and 13 bases separated the two germline ends. CDR3 length: 14 residues. Germline assignment: CDR1 MNHEY and CDR2 SVGAGI.

This rearrangement joins TRBV5-5 to TRBJ2-5; no clear D gene. CDR3 size: 15 residues. Trimming stripped 0 bases from V and 0 bases from J, with 9 bases between. CDR1 SGHKS and CDR2 YYEKEE come from the germline V gene (reference sequence). CDR3 nucleotides: TGTGCCAGCAGCTTGGGCCTAGTAGACCAAGAGACCCAGTACTTC. It specifies CASSLGLVDQETQYF.

V and J are TRBV7-2 and TRBJ2-5; 12 nucleotides line up with TRBD2. V was clipped by 1 base and J by 2 bases; unmatched bases: 2. The CDR3 contains 16 residues. The germline gives CDR1 SGHTA, CDR2 FQGNSA. The CDR3 reads CASSLGLAGGQETQYF. The CDR3 DNA is TGTGCCAGCAGCTTAGGCCTAGCGGGGGGGCAAGAGACCCAGTACTTC.

The CDR3 protein is CASSLDTLETQYF. The CDR3 bases are TGCGCCAGCAGCTTGGACACGCTAGAGACCCAGTACTTC. The chain links TRBV5-1 to TRBJ2-5; unclear D gene. CDR1 is SGHRS and CDR2 is YFSETQ in the germline V gene. The V end lost 0 bases, the J end lost 4 bases, and 7 bases lay between the germline ends. The CDR3 consists of 13 residues.

The chain carries TRBV5-4 and TRBJ1-3; maybe TRBD1 (6 bases). Germline V CDR1 and CDR2: SGHNT, YYREEE (reference sequence). The CDR3 totals 12 residues. Trimming left V 4 bases short and J 8 bases short, with 10 bases between. CDR3 coding DNA: TGTGCCAGCAGCCAGGGGCTCGACACCATATATTTT. It encodes CASSQGLDTIYF. The whole variable domain, filled in from reference TRBV5-4 and TRBJ1-3, reads ETGVTQSPTHLIKTRGQQVTLRCSSQSGHNTVSWYQQALGQGPQFIFQYYREEENGRGNFPPRFSGLQFPNYSSELNVNALELDDSALYLCASSQGLDTIYFGEGSWLTVV.

The chain couples TRBV4-3 to TRBJ2-3; 9 nucleotides match TRBD1. J lost 5 bases, V lost 3 bases, and 6 bases had no gene match. Germline values: CDR1 LGHNA, CDR2 YSLEER. The CDR3 has 15 residues. DNA for the CDR3: TGCGCCAGCAGCCAGACGGGACAGGGAAGAGATACGCAGTATTTT. Its translation is CASSQTGQGRDTQYF.

The chain is built from TRBV5-4 and TRBJ2-7; 7 bases are shared with TRBD2. The junction had 11 bases not matched to a gene; V was cut back by 4 bases and J by 4 bases. The CDR3 is made up of 15 amino acids. Per germline, CDR1 SGHNT and CDR2 YYREEE (reference sequence). DNA of the CDR3: TGTGCCAGCAGCACCGGGTCGGGGGGAGGGTACGAGCAGTACTTC. This sequence encodes CASSTGSGGGYEQYF.

The chain combines TRBV5-1 with TRBJ1-1; 7 bases align to TRBD1. J gave up 0 bases and V 3 bases, and 2 bases lay outside the gene matches. CDR1 is SGHRS, CDR2 YFSETQ, per germline. The CDR3 loop spans 14 amino acids. The CDR3 nucleotides are TGCGCCAGCAGCTACCAGGGGGTGAACACTGAAGCTTTCTTT. Translated, it gives CASSYQGVNTEAFF.

The rearrangement joins TRBV30 to TRBJ2-7; 7 bases are a match to TRBD2. The CDR3 totals 13 residues. V lost 4 bases and J lost 0; bases outside the gene matches: 3. Germline CDR1 is GTSNPN and CDR2 is SVGIG (reference sequence). Here the CDR3 reads CAWTSGTSYEQYF. The CDR3, as DNA: TGTGCCTGGACCAGCGGGACCTCCTACGAGCAGTACTTC. The full variable domain, with the rest looked up from reference TRBV30 and TRBJ2-7, is SQTIHQWPATLVQPVGSPLSLECTVEGTSNPNLYWYRQAAGRGLQLLFYSVGIGQISSEVPQNLSASRPQDRQFILSSKKLLLSDSGFYLCAWTSGTSYEQYFGPGTRLTVT.

The rearrangement joins TRBV4-1 to TRBJ1-3; tentative D call: TRBD1 (5 bases). CDR3 length: 17 residues. The V end lost 0 bases, the J end lost 5 bases, and 17 bases lay between the germline ends. Germline assignment: CDR1 MGHRA and CDR2 YSYEKL. The CDR3 loop is CASSQDQGRAGRNTIYF. CDR3 sequence (DNA): TGCGCCAGCAGCCAAGATCAAGGCAGGGCAGGAAGAAACACCATATATTTT.

The V gene is TRBV5-4, the J gene TRBJ2-1, with D possibly matching TRBD1 (6 bases). CDR1 is SGHNT, CDR2 YYREEE, per germline (reference sequence). The V end lost 4 bases, the J end lost 0 bases, and 11 bases lay between the germline ends. This CDR3 is 15 amino acids long. The CDR3 DNA sequence: TGTGCCAGCAGCCCTACAGGGAACTCCTACAATGAGCAGTTCTTC. This translates into CASSPTGNSYNEQFF.